This entry is about one T cell receptor beta chain. This clone was observed a few times. Its antigen specificity is not known. The input lacks base qualities; no much larger clone sits a single base away. Collaborating institutions collected whole blood in K2EDTA tubes following their own protocols. Collaborator samples were shipped for TCRbeta analysis as frozen whole blood, isolated PBMCs, or DNA extracted from either sample type. TCRbeta CDR3 regions were amplified from genomic DNA by means of the immunoSEQ Assay, a bias-controlled multiplex PCR. The source study handled its data this way. Nucleated cell counts per sample were estimated from amplification of reference gene primers within the assay. Sequence reads were collapsed and filtered to measure the absolute abundance of every unique TCRbeta CDR3 rearrangement. Productive Simpson clonality was computed per sample as the square root of Simpson's diversity index over productive rearrangements. This immuneACCESS table, as held by TCRdb, lists in-frame sequences with V and J called but not all clones. Of the missing ones, under half trace to an unresolved V gene in checked studies; the others have no known cause. From that table come the V and J calls and clone size; the DNA was used to work out D and trimming. The sample table lists under 200,000 clones, about four fifths of them with a count of one. The ten largest account for about 2.7% of the sample.

These data are taken from a study of blood T cell repertoires in COVID-19 (dated by TCRdb to 2020 to 2021). About the investigation overall: Samples from collaborators originated in the United States, Italy and Spain and spanned both the acute and convalescent phases of COVID-19. The material from the prospective study consisted of cDNA or gDNA derived from T cells, B-cell-depleted T cells, or PBMCs. The samples were drawn from the first 160 participants of the ongoing ImmuneRACE study and from 950 to 1,500 subjects provided by 6 global collaborators. The repertoires were made available in a free public database intended to serve as a resource for research on the immune response to SARS-CoV-2. Deeply sampled blood TCRbeta repertoires from subjects exposed to, actively infected with, or recovered from COVID-19 were included in the dataset. Nearly every sample came with metadata listing a de-identified subject ID, COVID-19 status, age in years and sex. HLA class I and class II types, where available, came from metadata supplied by the sample provider rather than from assay-based typing. Overall study outcomes, separate from this receptor: Clinical and demographic metadata were provided uncurated, with the amount varying by source and participant.

Including the terminal cysteine and phenylalanine, the CDR3 comprises 14 residues. Solely the CDR3 DNA is kept, with 42 bases framed from the first base. The junction shows trimming of 2 bases on V and 2 bases on J, and the gene matches do not reach 4 bases of it. CDR1 SGHNT and CDR2 YYREEE are derived from the germline V gene (reference sequence). This clonotype was sampled from a human donor with acute or convalescent COVID-19. The donor label of this sample is uncertain. The sequence joins TRBV5-4 to TRBJ2-7, and 7 junction bases match TRBD1. What was sequenced was peripheral blood. In nucleotide form, the sequence is TGTGCCAGCAGCTTTGACAGGGCCACCTACGAGCAGTACTTC. Its protein product is CASSFDRATYEQYF.